Below, one TCR beta chain is given with its context. The antigen is not known. The entry originates in a study of blood T cells in healthy people across ages. The study, taken as a whole, reports: Comparison with aged donors showed that long-lived donors had more naive CD4+ cells and higher diversity.

PCR was performed a second time for roughly 7 to 11 cycles using a sample-barcoded 5' primer and a J-beta primer mix. With 12 random nucleotides, a template-switch adaptor tagged each individual cDNA molecule. From the 5' RACE reads, TCRdb called clonotypes with MiXCR, one entry per CDR3 protein. The table shows around 1,900,000 distinct CDR3 sequences, with approximately 39% occurring only once. Germline CDR1 SQVTM, CDR2 ANQGSEA. Trimming removed 6 bases at V and 5 bases at J, with 11 bases between. CDR3 length: 11 amino acids. Total RNA, at least 5 micrograms per sample, came from PBMCs. The V call is TRBV29-1, the J call TRBJ2-7; D might be TRBD1 (5 bases). The TCR originated in a human donor in good health. Sequencing input: blood. The CDR3 DNA is TGCAGCGTCGCAGGGTTCCACGAGCAGTACTTC. Encoded protein: CSVAGFHEQYF.